The clone carrying this TCR beta chain was detected a few times. The antigen remains undetermined. In each case, RNA was isolated and then reverse transcribed into cDNA as the sequencing template. TCRdb's table, derived via immunoSEQ multiplex PCR, lists solely in-frame clones and lacks some. The profile shows 200,000 to 250,000 clones, 57% of them singletons. This entry is derived from a study of CD8+ T cells in alopecia areata. Study as a whole: Treated patients were dosed with oral tofacitinib, taking 5 to 10 mg twice daily.

Points from the study as a whole: In lesional scalp, particularly from alopecia totalis/universalis, clonality was higher than in normal scalp. Sharing of TCRs across patients appeared less clear than in mice, possibly for HLA-related reasons.

The sequences come from CD4+ T cells sorted from blood, collected at week 0. The source of this sequence is a human donor with alopecia areata.

CDR3 nucleotides: TGTGCCAGCAGCCTAGCGGGAGGGTTTGATGAGCAGTTCTTC. Its protein product is CASSLAGGFDEQFF. V usage is TRBV7-3 and J usage is TRBJ2-1, with 12 bases aligning to TRBD2. Unmatched junction bases numbered 4, after V lost 5 bases and J lost 8 bases. The CDR3 length is 14 residues. CDR1 and CDR2 from the germline V gene are SGHTA and FQGTGA. The entire variable domain, with the rest obtained from reference TRBV7-3 and TRBJ2-1, is as follows: GAGVSQTPSNKVTEKGKYVELRCDPISGHTALYWYRQSLGQGPEFLIYFQGTGAADDSGLPNDRFFAVRPEGSVSTLKIQRTERGDSAVYLCASSLAGGFDEQFFGPGTRLTVL.